Listed below are T cell receptor beta chains from one sample, sequenced in a study of tumor T cells in aggressive B-cell lymphoma. TCRdb's table, derived via immunoSEQ multiplex PCR, lists solely in-frame clones and lacks some. The sample includes some 5,000 clones, over 70% of them seen just once. Sequencing was performed on tumor tissue. These receptor sequences come from an adult with diffuse large B cell lymphoma. The conserved cysteine and the conserved F or W are not part of the CDR3 here.

TRBV11-3	TRBJ1-5	ASSRWTDTPYPSNQPQH
TRBV4-3	TRBJ2-7	ASSRNRQGSYEQY
TRBV2	TRBJ1-4	ASIGQGNEKLF
TRBV11-2	TRBJ1-5	ASSLPTAGPNQPQH
TRBV27	TRBJ1-5	ASSLIQGLNQPQH
TRBV10-2	TRBJ2-1	ASSIGTSGSSYNEQF
TRBV28	TRBJ2-7	ASLLQVGYEQY
TRBV27	TRBJ1-1	ASSRGGGMNTEAF
TRBV4-1	TRBJ2-1	ASSQDSRTVEQF
TRBV6-5	TRBJ2-7	ASTSSERIYEQY
TRBV5-4	TRBJ1-4	ASSLGGLTEKLF
TRBV10-3	TRBJ1-1	AIWGGQGASEAF
TRBV6-6	TRBJ1-1	ASSSPDTQAF
TRBV7-2	TRBJ1-2	ANSSDRVYGYT
TRBV28	TRBJ1-3	ASRSPGQGSGNTIY
TRBV13	TRBJ1-3	ASRGTGDTIY
TRBV7-8	TRBJ2-5	ASSLRLAEGETQY
TRBV19	TRBJ2-1	ASSIAVSSYNEQF
TRBV7-6	TRBJ2-1	ASSPILSSYNEQF
TRBV29-1	TRBJ1-1	SFLGGSTEAF
TRBV7-2	TRBJ1-5	ASSPTGNQPQH
TRBV27	TRBJ2-5	ASSSQETQY
TRBV4-2	TRBJ2-7	ASSKGEDRGRFVASEQY
TRBV27	TRBJ1-2	ASSSPGQGQLSYT
TRBV16	TRBJ1-4	ASSLQPFPGTNEKLF
TRBV5-6	TRBJ1-5	ASSLGAEANHQPQH
TRBV7-3	TRBJ2-1	ASSLRTSGYNEQF
TRBV28	TRBJ2-7	ASSPTAGRYEQY
TRBV6-5	TRBJ1-4	ASSSVRGRELF
TRBV5-4	TRBJ2-5	ASSLESGPETQY
TRBV19	TRBJ1-3	ASSIAGHGNTIY
TRBV7-9	TRBJ2-1	ASSLPGLAINEQF
TRBV7-2	TRBJ2-5	ASSPSTGAIPMGETQY
TRBV18	TRBJ2-7	ASSRRESNYEQY
TRBV6-5	TRBJ2-5	ASSRDYKETQY
TRBV7-6	TRBJ2-7	ASSLGGGSSYEQY
TRBV27	TRBJ2-7	ASSSPYSPYEQY
TRBV18	TRBJ2-1	ASSPGTSGSYNEQF
TRBV28	TRBJ1-1	ASRLRGRAF
TRBV29-1	TRBJ2-7	SVARSGYYEQY
TRBV19	TRBJ1-6	ATKVAGGRHSPLH
TRBV5-5	TRBJ1-1	ASSLARTGRATEAF
TRBV6-1	TRBJ1-1	ASSRGEWPEAF
TRBV9	TRBJ2-1	ASTPSGSYNEQF
TRBV5-1	TRBJ2-5	ASSLATTGLETQY
TRBV19	TRBJ1-5	ASTGWGGSNQPQH
TRBV28	TRBJ2-7	ASSITGTGTYEQY
TRBV7-3	TRBJ2-5	ASSPLGQGGETQY
TRBV5-1	TRBJ1-2	ASSLGSGGGNYGYT
TRBV30	TRBJ2-7	AWIRQAHEQY
TRBV11-2	TRBJ2-5	ASSSTLQGANKETQY
TRBV7-9	TRBJ2-1	ASSPRSSEGYNEQF
TRBV7-9	TRBJ1-5	ASSLDRANQPQH
TRBV9	TRBJ1-2	ASSPKGDSPGSYGYT
TRBV4-3	TRBJ2-3	ASSQASTRSGGTTDTQY
TRBV2	TRBJ2-7	ASSEVGLAGNEQY
TRBV2	TRBJ1-1	ASSEARDRAF
TRBV7-2	TRBJ2-1	ASSRTTSGGYNEQF
TRBV28	TRBJ1-1	ASSLNRGTEAF